The next 10 T cell receptor beta chains were all read from a single sample in a study of blood T cell repertoires in COVID-19. The repertoire was sequenced with immunoSEQ multiplex PCR; TCRdb's copy has only in-frame clones and lacks some. The repertoire consists of hundreds of thousands of clones, with around nine tenths occurring once and the leading ten covering about 2.1%. The sample consisted of peripheral blood. The receptors shown here come from a woman aged 35 to 49 who had recovered from COVID-19.

This CDR3 is CASSYEAVTGGSGNTIYF. The CDR3 region has the DNA TGTGCCAGCAGTTACGAGGCTGTGACAGGGGGCTCTGGAAACACCATATATTTT. This chain connects TRBV5-6 to TRBJ1-3; the match to TRBD1 covers 9 bases. The V segment lost 5 bases and the J segment 0 bases; nucleotides outside the gene matches: 12. The germline CDR1 and CDR2 sequences are SGHDT and YYEEEE. The CDR3 has 18 residues.

The chain joins TRBV7-9 to TRBJ2-3; 7 bases map to TRBD2. Germline loops: CDR1 SEHNR, CDR2 FQNEAQ (reference sequence). The CDR3 loop spans 15 amino acids. Trimming removed 5 bases from V and 0 bases from J; junction bases left unmatched: 5. In nucleotides, the CDR3 is TGTGCCAGCAGCCCCGCGGGGGTTAGCACAGATACGCAGTATTTT. This encodes CASSPAGVSTDTQYF.

This CDR3 is CASSLVGSPSTDTQYF. The CDR3 bases are TGCGCCAGCAGCTTGGTCGGGAGTCCTAGCACAGATACGCAGTATTTT. The V call is TRBV5-1, the J call TRBJ2-3; perhaps TRBD2 as D (6 bases). V dropped 0 bases and J dropped 0 bases, with 11 bases sitting between them. Germline CDR1 and CDR2: SGHRS and YFSETQ. The CDR3 contains 16 residues.

The CDR3 protein is CASSQSGYTF. The DNA of the CDR3 is TGTGCCAGCAGCCAAAGCGGCTACACCTTC. This chain links TRBV14 with TRBJ1-2; D unclear. The CDR3 is made up of 10 amino acids. Germline-derived CDR1 and CDR2 are SGHDN and FVKESK. V lost 2 bases and J lost 8, with 3 bases in between.

V is TRBV5-1 and J is TRBJ2-1; 9 bases line up with TRBD2. CDR1 is SGHRS, CDR2 YFSETQ, per germline. The CDR3 consists of 15 residues. The V and J ends lost 0 bases and 5 bases, in that order; junction bases with no gene match: 3. The CDR3 nucleotides read TGCGCCAGCAGCTTGGCTGCGGGGGGGCACAATGAGCAGTTCTTC. As protein: CASSLAAGGHNEQFF.

This clone occurred once. This chain uses TRBV10-3 with TRBJ1-5; TRBD1 aligns across 7 bases. The J segment lost 2 bases and the V segment lost 5 bases, leaving 9 bases of the junction unmatched. From germline, CDR1 is ENHRY and CDR2 SYGVKD. The CDR3 is 16 residues long. CDR3 sequence: CAISNGQDWGNQPQHF. The CDR3 bases are TGTGCCATCAGTAATGGACAGGATTGGGGCAATCAGCCCCAGCATTTT.

This chain uses TRBV4-3 with TRBJ2-2; 8 bases map to TRBD2. With 1 base clipped from V and 7 bases from J, the junction kept 11 bases outside the gene matches. The CDR3 has 17 residues. Germline assignment: CDR1 LGHNA and CDR2 YSLEER. The DNA of the CDR3 is TGCGCCAGCAGCCAAGCGGATCTAGCGGGCCTCAGCGGGGAGCTGTTTTTT. Its protein is CASSQADLAGLSGELFF.

The V gene is TRBV29-1, the J gene TRBJ2-7, with 13 nucleotides matching TRBD2. Trimming took 7 bases from V and 4 from J; bases not matched to a gene: 1. The V gene's germline CDR1 is SQVTM and CDR2 ANQGSEA. The CDR3 runs 12 residues. CDR3 loop: CSATSGGYEQYF. For the CDR3, the DNA is TGCAGCGCGACTAGCGGGGGGTACGAGCAGTACTTC.

This clone has only a few counts. The rearrangement uses TRBV19 and TRBJ1-6; TRBD1 matches 10 bases. The junction had 7 bases not matched to a gene; V was cut back by 5 bases and J by 9 bases. The CDR3 is made up of 15 amino acids. Germline CDR1 and CDR2: LNHDA and SQIVND (reference sequence). The CDR3 nucleotides read TGTGCCAGTAGTTCGACAGGGGGCGAACGTTCACCCCTCCACTTT. Protein sequence: CASSSTGGERSPLHF.

The chain is built from TRBV7-9 and TRBJ2-7; no reliable D call. Germline CDR1 SEHNR, CDR2 FQNEAQ (reference sequence). The CDR3 loop spans 14 amino acids. V lost 0 bases to trimming and J lost 7 bases, with 13 bases between them. For the CDR3, the DNA is TGTGCCAGCAGCTTAGCCGAAAACCCGAGGGAGCAGTACTTC. Its translation: CASSLAENPREQYF. Based on the CDR3 plus reference TRBV7-9 and TRBJ2-7, the full variable domain is DTGVSQNPRHKITKRGQNVTFRCDPISEHNRLYWYRQTLGQGPEFLTYFQNEAQLEKSRLLSDRFSAERPKGSFSTLEIQRTEQGDSAMYLCASSLAENPREQYFGPGTRLTVT.